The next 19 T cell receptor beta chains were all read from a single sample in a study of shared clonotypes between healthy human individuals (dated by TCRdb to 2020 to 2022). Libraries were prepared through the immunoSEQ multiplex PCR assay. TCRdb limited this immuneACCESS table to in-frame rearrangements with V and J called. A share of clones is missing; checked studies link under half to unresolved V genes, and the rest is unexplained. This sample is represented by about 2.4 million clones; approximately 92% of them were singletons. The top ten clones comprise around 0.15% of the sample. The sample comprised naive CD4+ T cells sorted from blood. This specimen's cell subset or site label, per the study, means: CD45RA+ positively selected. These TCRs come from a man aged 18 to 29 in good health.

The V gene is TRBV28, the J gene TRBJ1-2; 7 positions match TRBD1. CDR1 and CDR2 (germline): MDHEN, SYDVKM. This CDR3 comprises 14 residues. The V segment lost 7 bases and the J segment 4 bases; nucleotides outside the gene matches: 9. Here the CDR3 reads CASISRDRLYGYTF. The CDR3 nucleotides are TGTGCCAGCATTAGCCGGGACAGACTCTATGGCTACACCTTC.

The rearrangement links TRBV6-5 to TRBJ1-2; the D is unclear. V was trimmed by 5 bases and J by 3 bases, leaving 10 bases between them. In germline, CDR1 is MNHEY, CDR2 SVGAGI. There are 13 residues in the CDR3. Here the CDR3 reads CASSGLPHYGYTF. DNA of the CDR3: TGTGCCAGCAGTGGACTTCCTCACTATGGCTACACCTTC.

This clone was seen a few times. CDR3 sequence reads: CAIRDSTDTQYF. DNA of the CDR3: TGTGCCATCAGGGACAGCACAGATACGCAGTATTTT. The chain joins TRBV10-3 to TRBJ2-3; D not certain. Trimming removed 6 bases at V and 0 bases at J, with 4 bases between. The CDR3 runs 12 residues. Per germline, CDR1 ENHRY and CDR2 SYGVKD.

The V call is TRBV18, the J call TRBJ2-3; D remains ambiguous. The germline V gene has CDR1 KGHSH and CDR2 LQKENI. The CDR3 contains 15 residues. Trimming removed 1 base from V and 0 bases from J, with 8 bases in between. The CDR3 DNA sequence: TGTGCCAGCTCACCACTAGGTTGGAGCACAGATACGCAGTATTTT. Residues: CASSPLGWSTDTQYF.

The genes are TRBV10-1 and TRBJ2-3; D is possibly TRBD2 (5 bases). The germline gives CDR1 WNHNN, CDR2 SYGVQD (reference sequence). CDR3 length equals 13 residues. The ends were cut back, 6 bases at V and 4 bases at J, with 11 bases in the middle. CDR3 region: CASREGGSDTQYF. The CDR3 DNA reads TGCGCCAGCAGGGAAGGAGGATCAGATACGCAGTATTTT.

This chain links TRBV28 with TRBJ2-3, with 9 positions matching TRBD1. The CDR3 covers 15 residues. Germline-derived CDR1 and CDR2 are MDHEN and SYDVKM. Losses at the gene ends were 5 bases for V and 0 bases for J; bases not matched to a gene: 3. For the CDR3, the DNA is TGTGCCAGCAGTGCGGACAGGGGTAGCACAGATACGCAGTATTTT. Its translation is CASSADRGSTDTQYF.

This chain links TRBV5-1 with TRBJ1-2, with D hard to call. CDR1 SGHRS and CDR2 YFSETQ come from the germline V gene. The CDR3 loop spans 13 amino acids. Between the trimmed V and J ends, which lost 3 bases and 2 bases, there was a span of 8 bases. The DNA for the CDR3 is TGCGCCAGCAGCTATGAAAACAACTATGGCTACACCTTC. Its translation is CASSYENNYGYTF. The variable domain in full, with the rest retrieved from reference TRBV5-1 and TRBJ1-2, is KAGVTQTPRYLIKTRGQQVTLSCSPISGHRSVSWYQQTPGQGLQFLFEYFSETQRNKGNFPGRFSGRQFSNSRSEMNVSTLELGDSALYLCASSYENNYGYTFGSGTRLTVV.

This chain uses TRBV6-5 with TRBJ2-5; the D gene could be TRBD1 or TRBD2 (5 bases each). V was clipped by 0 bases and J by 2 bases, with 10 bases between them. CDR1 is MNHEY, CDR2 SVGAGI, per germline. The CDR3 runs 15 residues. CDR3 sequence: CASSYSGAGQETQYF. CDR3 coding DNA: TGTGCCAGCAGTTACTCCGGGGCAGGGCAAGAGACCCAGTACTTC.

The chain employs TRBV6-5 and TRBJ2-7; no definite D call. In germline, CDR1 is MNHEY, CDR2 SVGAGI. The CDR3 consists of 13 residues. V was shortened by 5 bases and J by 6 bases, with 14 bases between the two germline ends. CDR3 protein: CASSNGGFGEQYF. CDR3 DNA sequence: TGTGCCAGCAGTAACGGCGGTTTCGGCGAGCAGTACTTC.

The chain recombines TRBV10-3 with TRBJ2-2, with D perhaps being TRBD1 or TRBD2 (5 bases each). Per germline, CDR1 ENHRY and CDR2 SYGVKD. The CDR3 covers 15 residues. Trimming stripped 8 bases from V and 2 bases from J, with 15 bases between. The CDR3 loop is CAIRDDGLNTGELFF. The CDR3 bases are TGTGCCATCCGGGACGATGGGCTTAACACCGGGGAGCTGTTTTTT.

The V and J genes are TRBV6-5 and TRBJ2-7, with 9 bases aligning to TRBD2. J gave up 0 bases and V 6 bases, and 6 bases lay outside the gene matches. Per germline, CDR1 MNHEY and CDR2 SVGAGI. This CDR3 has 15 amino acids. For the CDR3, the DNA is TGTGCCAGCAGAGTAGCGGGGGCCAGCTCCTACGAGCAGTACTTC. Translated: CASRVAGASSYEQYF.

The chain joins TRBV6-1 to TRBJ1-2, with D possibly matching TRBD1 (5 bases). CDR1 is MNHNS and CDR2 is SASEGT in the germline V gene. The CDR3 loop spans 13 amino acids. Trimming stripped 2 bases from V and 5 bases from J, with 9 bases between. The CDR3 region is CASSEYRPYGYTF. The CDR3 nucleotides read TGTGCCAGCAGTGAATACAGGCCTTATGGCTACACCTTC.

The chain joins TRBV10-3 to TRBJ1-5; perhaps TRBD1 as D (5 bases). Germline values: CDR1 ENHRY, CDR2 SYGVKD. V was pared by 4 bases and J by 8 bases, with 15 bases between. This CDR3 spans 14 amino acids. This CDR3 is CAISARGGREPQHF. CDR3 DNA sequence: TGTGCCATCAGTGCGCGCGGGGGGAGAGAGCCCCAGCATTTT.

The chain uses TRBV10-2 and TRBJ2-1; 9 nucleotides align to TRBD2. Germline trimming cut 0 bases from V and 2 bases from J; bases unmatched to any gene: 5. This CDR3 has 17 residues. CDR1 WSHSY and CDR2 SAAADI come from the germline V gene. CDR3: CASSESDSGRPYNEQFF. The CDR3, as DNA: TGCGCCAGCAGTGAGTCGGATAGCGGGAGACCCTACAATGAGCAGTTCTTC.

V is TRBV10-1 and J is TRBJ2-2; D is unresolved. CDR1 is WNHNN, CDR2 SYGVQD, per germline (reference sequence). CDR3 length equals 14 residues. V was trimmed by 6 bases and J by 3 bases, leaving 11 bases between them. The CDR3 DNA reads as TGCGCCAGCAGACCTTCCGGAGACACCGGGGAGCTGTTTTTT. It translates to CASRPSGDTGELFF.

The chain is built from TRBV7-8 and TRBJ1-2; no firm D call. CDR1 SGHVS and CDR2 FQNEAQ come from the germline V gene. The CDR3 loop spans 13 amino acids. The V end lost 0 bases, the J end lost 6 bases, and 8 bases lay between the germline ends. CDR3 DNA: TGTGCCAGCAGCTTAGCGTCGGGCGATGGCTACACCTTC. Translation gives CASSLASGDGYTF. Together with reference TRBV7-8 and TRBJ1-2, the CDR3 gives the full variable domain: GAGVSQSPRYKVAKRGQDVALRCDPISGHVSLFWYQQALGQGPEFLTYFQNEAQLDKSGLPSDRFFAERPEGSVSTLKIQRTQQEDSAVYLCASSLASGDGYTFGSGTRLTVV.

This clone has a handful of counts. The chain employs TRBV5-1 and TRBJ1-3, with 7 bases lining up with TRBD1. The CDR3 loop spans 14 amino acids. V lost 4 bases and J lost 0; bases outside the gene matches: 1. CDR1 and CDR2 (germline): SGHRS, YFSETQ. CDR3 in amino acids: CASSRDSSGNTIYF. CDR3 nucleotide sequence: TGCGCCAGCAGCCGGGACAGCTCTGGAAACACCATATATTTT.

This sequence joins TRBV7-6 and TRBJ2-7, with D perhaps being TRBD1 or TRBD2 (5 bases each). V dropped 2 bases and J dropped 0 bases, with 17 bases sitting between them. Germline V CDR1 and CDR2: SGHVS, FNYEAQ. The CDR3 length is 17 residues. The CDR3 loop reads CASSLTWDPRSSYEQYF. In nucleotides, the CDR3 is TGTGCCAGCAGCTTAACTTGGGACCCACGAAGCTCCTACGAGCAGTACTTC.

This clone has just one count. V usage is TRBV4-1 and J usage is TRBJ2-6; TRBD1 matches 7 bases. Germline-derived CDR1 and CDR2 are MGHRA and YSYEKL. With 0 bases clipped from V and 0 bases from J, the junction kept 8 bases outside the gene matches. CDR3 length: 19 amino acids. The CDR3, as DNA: TGCGCCAGCAGCCAAGAGGCCGGGACAGATGCCTCTGGGGCCAACGTCCTGACTTTC. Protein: CASSQEAGTDASGANVLTF.